The 27 T cell receptor beta chains below all came from one sample that was sequenced in a study of blood T cell repertoires in COVID-19 (dated by TCRdb to 2019 to 2021). To prepare the library, the immunoSEQ multiplex PCR assay was applied. Entries here come from immuneACCESS through TCRdb and include only in-frame sequences with V and J called. Some clones fail to appear in such tables; in the studies checked, an unresolved V gene covers under half of the shortfall, and the cause of the remainder is unknown. Counted in this sample were roughly 190,000 clones; about 90% of them appeared once. The ten largest clones represent around a fifth of the sample. Material for sequencing was peripheral blood. All receptors come from a man aged 60-69 years with active or convalescent COVID-19.

The rearrangement links TRBV6-4 to TRBJ1-6; no firm D call. This CDR3 is built from 16 residues. CDR1 is MRHNA, CDR2 SNTAGT, per germline. The germline V and J ends were trimmed by 3 bases and 0 bases, with 9 bases remaining between them. In DNA, the CDR3 is TGTGCCAGCAGTGAACCGGGGAGCTCCTATAATTCACCCCTCCACTTT. Protein product: CASSEPGSSYNSPLHF.

The chain joins TRBV27 to TRBJ1-4, with 9 positions matching TRBD1. J gave up 8 bases and V 0 bases, and 7 bases lay outside the gene matches. The CDR3 is made up of 16 amino acids. Looked up from germline, CDR1 is MNHEY and CDR2 is SMNVEV (reference sequence). The CDR3 DNA reads TGTGCCAGCAGTTTATCATGGACAGGGGCTGGGGAAAAACTGTTTTTT. It is translated as CASSLSWTGAGEKLFF.

The rearrangement links TRBV7-8 to TRBJ2-2, with 11 bases fitting TRBD1. Unmatched junction bases numbered 15, after V lost 6 bases and J lost 3 bases. CDR1 and CDR2 from the germline V gene are SGHVS and FQNEAQ. The CDR3 has 19 amino acids. CDR3 region: CASRIVTDRGRLDTGELFF. The CDR3 DNA reads as TGTGCCAGCAGGATCGTCACGGACAGGGGGCGCTTGGACACCGGGGAGCTGTTTTTT.

The chain combines TRBV6-5 with TRBJ1-2; D may be TRBD1 (5 bases). Germline CDR1 MNHEY, CDR2 SVGAGI. The V gene lost 2 bases and the J gene lost 3 bases, with 7 bases spanning the gap. This CDR3 spans 13 amino acids. The DNA for the CDR3 is TGTGCCAGCAGTTACGCACAGGACTATGGCTACACCTTC. The encoded protein is CASSYAQDYGYTF.

The chain recombines TRBV5-1 with TRBJ1-2, with TRBD1 as a possible D gene (6 bases). Germline lookup yields CDR1 SGHRS and CDR2 YFSETQ. The CDR3 is 14 amino acids. V was trimmed by 0 bases and J by 5 bases, leaving 11 bases between them. CDR3 DNA: TGCGCCAGCAGCTTGGCCAGGGGCTTGTATGGCTACACCTTC. Translating it yields CASSLARGLYGYTF.

The CDR3 DNA follows: TGTGCCAGCAGCGGGGCACTAGCGGGGGTGCGCACAGATACGCAGTATTTT. This codes for CASSGALAGVRTDTQYF. The V and J genes are TRBV9 and TRBJ2-3; 11 nucleotides agree with TRBD2. The CDR3 runs 17 residues. J gave up 1 base and V 3 bases, and 7 bases lay outside the gene matches. The germline CDR1 and CDR2 sequences are SGDLS and YYNGEE.

The rearrangement joins TRBV19 to TRBJ1-5, with no clear D. The CDR3 runs 13 residues. Between the trimmed V and J ends, which lost 6 bases and 4 bases, there was a span of 10 bases. The germline CDR1 and CDR2 sequences are LNHDA and SQIVND (reference sequence). The CDR3, as DNA: TGTGCCAGTAGCCTTCGGGATAATCAGCCCCAGCATTTT. Translating it yields CASSLRDNQPQHF.

The chain has TRBV10-3 and TRBJ2-2; 9 bases line up with TRBD2. The CDR3 runs 15 residues. Germline lookup yields CDR1 ENHRY and CDR2 SYGVKD. V gave up 10 bases and J gave up 6 bases; unmatched junction bases: 12. CDR3 DNA sequence: TGTGCCACCGTCGTAGGTAGCGGGGGTTCCGGGGAGCTGTTTTTT. Its translation is CATVVGSGGSGELFF.

The CDR3 nucleotides are TGCGCCAGCAGCCAAGATCCCCCGGATACGCAGTATTTT. It translates to CASSQDPPDTQYF. The chain links TRBV4-1 to TRBJ2-3; D remains unclear. The V end was cut by 0 bases, the J end by 6 bases, with 7 bases between. The CDR3 has 13 amino acids. Germline CDR1 is MGHRA and CDR2 is YSYEKL.

The chain has TRBV20-1 and TRBJ1-1; 9 nucleotides agree with TRBD1. The CDR3 has 11 residues. J was trimmed by 11 bases and V by 3 bases; bases with no gene match: 4. Germline V CDR1 and CDR2: DFQATT, SNEGSKA (reference sequence). CDR3 sequence (DNA): TGCAGTGCTAGTGGGACAGGGTTGGCTTTCTTT. Translated: CSASGTGLAFF.

J is TRBJ1-2 and V is TRBV24-1, with a tentative D call TRBD1 (6 bases). V gave up 4 bases and J gave up 6 bases, with 11 bases separating them. CDR1 is KGHDR and CDR2 is SFDVKD in the germline V gene. The CDR3 loop spans 13 amino acids. The CDR3 loop is CATSDRHRDGYTF. The CDR3 DNA follows: TGTGCCACCAGTGACCGCCACAGGGATGGCTACACCTTC.

This rearrangement joins TRBV5-1 to TRBJ2-5; no reliable D call. This CDR3 spans 14 amino acids. From germline, CDR1 is SGHRS and CDR2 YFSETQ. Trimming took 0 bases from V and 0 from J, leaving 6 bases between them. The CDR3 coding sequence is TGCGCCAGCAGCTTGGGGGCAAACCAAGAGACCCAGTACTTC. Protein product: CASSLGANQETQYF.

This chain uses TRBV5-4 with TRBJ2-5, with TRBD2 as a possible D gene (5 bases). V was shortened by 2 bases and J by 7 bases, with 12 bases between the two germline ends. Germline CDR1 is SGHNT and CDR2 is YYREEE (reference sequence). The CDR3 consists of 13 residues. CDR3 coding DNA: TGTGCCAGCAGCTTAGGACTGACGGGGACCCAGTACTTC. This translates into CASSLGLTGTQYF.

This clone was detected only once. This sequence joins TRBV5-1 and TRBJ1-1; D is unresolved. The CDR3 consists of 15 residues. V lost 0 bases and J lost 1, with 10 bases in between. Germline CDR1 reads SGHRS; CDR2 reads YFSETQ. CDR3 amino acids: CASSLAGVTNTEAFF. The CDR3 nucleotides read TGCGCCAGCAGCTTGGCCGGGGTTACGAACACTGAAGCTTTCTTT.

J is TRBJ2-3 and V is TRBV30, with D possibly matching TRBD1 (6 bases). Germline CDR1 GTSNPN, CDR2 SVGIG (reference sequence). The CDR3 sequence is 17 residues long. The V end lost 0 bases, the J end lost 3 bases, and 19 bases lay between the germline ends. The CDR3 sequence is CAWSVSRVTGSTDTQYF. Here the CDR3 DNA reads TGTGCCTGGAGTGTATCGCGGGTGACAGGCTCAACAGATACGCAGTATTTT. The complete variable domain, with remaining parts taken from reference TRBV30 and TRBJ2-3, reads SQTIHQWPATLVQPVGSPLSLECTVEGTSNPNLYWYRQAAGRGLQLLFYSVGIGQISSEVPQNLSASRPQDRQFILSSKKLLLSDSGFYLCAWSVSRVTGSTDTQYFGPGTRLTVL.

The chain combines TRBV5-1 with TRBJ1-4; D is possibly TRBD1 (6 bases). In germline, CDR1 is SGHRS, CDR2 YFSETQ. The CDR3 spans 14 residues. V dropped 1 base and J dropped 8 bases, with 12 bases sitting between them. The CDR3 coding sequence is TGCGCCAGCAGCTTGTCGGCCAGGGGAGAAAAACTGTTTTTT. Translated, it gives CASSLSARGEKLFF.

This sequence joins TRBV2 and TRBJ1-1, with 7 nucleotides matching TRBD1. The CDR3 has 14 amino acids. The V gene's germline CDR1 is SNHLY and CDR2 FYNNEI. The ends lost 3 bases at V and 4 bases at J; junction bases unmatched: 5. This CDR3 is CASSDDRESTEAFF. As DNA, the CDR3 is TGTGCCAGCAGTGATGACAGGGAGAGCACTGAAGCTTTCTTT.

The chain combines TRBV4-1 with TRBJ1-1; the D gene is possibly TRBD1 (6 bases). Trimming pared 0 bases from V and 6 bases from J, leaving 17 bases between. This CDR3 is 16 amino acids long. The germline V gene has CDR1 MGHRA and CDR2 YSYEKL. For the CDR3, the DNA is TGCGCCAGCAGCCAAGATAGGGGGGGCGAGAGGTCTGAAGCTTTCTTT. Its protein is CASSQDRGGERSEAFF.

The V and J genes are TRBV3-1 (or the pseudogene TRBV3-2) and TRBJ1-1; D remains unclear. CDR3 size: 12 residues. Trimming removed 2 bases from V and 4 bases from J, with 5 bases in between. The germline CDR1 and CDR2 sequences are LGHDT and YNNKEL (reference sequence). CDR3 DNA sequence: TGTGCCAGCAGCCAACGGGTCACTGAAGCTTTCTTT. Translated, it gives CASSQRVTEAFF.

This sequence joins TRBV19 and TRBJ2-2; 8 bases align to TRBD1. The germline gives CDR1 LNHDA, CDR2 SQIVND (reference sequence). Losses at the gene ends were 6 bases for V and 1 base for J; bases not matched to a gene: 4. The CDR3 runs 15 residues. DNA of the CDR3: TGTGCCAGTAGCTCGACAGGGGTGAACACCGGGGAGCTGTTTTTT. It encodes CASSSTGVNTGELFF.

V gene TRBV11-2 combines with J gene TRBJ2-5; TRBD2 is a possible D gene (6 bases). V was shortened by 5 bases and J by 4 bases, with 14 bases between the two germline ends. CDR1 is SGHAT and CDR2 is FQNNGV in the germline V gene. The CDR3 has 14 residues. This CDR3 reads CASSRPGTRETQYF. The CDR3 nucleotides read TGTGCCAGCAGCAGACCCGGGACTCGAGAGACCCAGTACTTC.

This clone was counted between two and nine times. The V call is TRBV9, the J call TRBJ2-3; no firm D call. Germline assignment: CDR1 SGDLS and CDR2 YYNGEE. The V gene lost 0 bases and the J gene lost 0 bases, with 14 bases spanning the gap. The CDR3 has 17 amino acids. CDR3 sequence (DNA): TGTGCCAGCAGCGTAGGAAATGGCCCCTCTAGCACAGATACGCAGTATTTT. As protein: CASSVGNGPSSTDTQYF.

The chain employs TRBV29-1 and TRBJ2-5; D perhaps matches TRBD2 (5 bases). V lost 3 bases to trimming and J lost 2 bases, with 10 bases between them. The germline V gene encodes CDR1 SQVTM and CDR2 ANQGSEA. The length of the CDR3 is 13 residues. CDR3 sequence reads: CSVERDWQETQYF. The CDR3, as DNA: TGCAGCGTTGAGAGGGATTGGCAAGAGACCCAGTACTTC.

The CDR3 nucleotides read TGCGCCAGCTGCCCGGGACTAGACCGCAATGAGCAGTTCTTC. Its translation is CASCPGLDRNEQFF. V gene TRBV5-1 combines with J gene TRBJ2-1; 8 bases match TRBD2. The germline CDR1 and CDR2 sequences are SGHRS and YFSETQ. V shed 7 bases, J shed 6 bases, and the junction held 9 bases outside the gene matches. This CDR3 comprises 14 residues.

The chain recombines TRBV7-9 with TRBJ1-2, with TRBD1 as a possible D gene (6 bases). This CDR3 region has 15 residues. The V gene lost 5 bases and the J gene lost 7 bases, with 20 bases spanning the gap. The germline gives CDR1 SEHNR, CDR2 FQNEAQ (reference sequence). CDR3 sequence reads: CASSPDSRSSVGYTF. CDR3 bases: TGTGCCAGCAGCCCGGACAGTAGGAGTTCGGTTGGCTACACCTTC.

The count of this clone is one. The chain recombines TRBV4-1 with TRBJ2-1, with 8 bases matching TRBD2. This CDR3 comprises 16 residues. The V gene end was trimmed by 0 bases and the J gene end by 4 bases; junction bases not matched to a gene: 5. Germline assignment: CDR1 MGHRA and CDR2 YSYEKL. CDR3 residues: CASSQDLGLAYNEQFF. Written as DNA, the CDR3 is TGCGCCAGCAGCCAAGATCTAGGACTAGCTTACAATGAGCAGTTCTTC.

The chain carries TRBV9 and TRBJ2-1, with 7 nucleotides matching TRBD2. The J segment lost 2 bases and the V segment lost 3 bases, leaving 2 bases of the junction unmatched. From germline, CDR1 is SGDLS and CDR2 YYNGEE. The CDR3 loop spans 14 amino acids. CDR3 protein: CASSEGTTYNEQFF. The CDR3 nucleotides read TGTGCCAGCAGCGAGGGGACTACCTACAATGAGCAGTTCTTC.